Listed below are T cell receptor beta chains from one sample, sequenced in a study of blood T cell repertoires in COVID-19. Clones were sequenced by immunoSEQ multiplex PCR, and TCRdb holds only the in-frame ones, with some missing. The data contain about 140,000 clones, 88% of them singletons. The sample was peripheral blood. These receptors all stem from a human donor in a cohort sampled during active COVID-19. Both conserved end residues are part of each CDR3. A D gene is named only where the DNA matches it firmly. The listing skips clone size in some rows; elsewhere it reads once, few, many or a size class.

cdr3_aa: CASSLVVRYGEQYF
cdr3_nt: TGCGCCAGCAGCTTGGTTGTCAGGTACGGCGAGCAGTACTTC
d_call: NA
j_call: TRBJ2-7
v_call: TRBV5-1
clone_size: NA
cdr3_length: 14

cdr3_aa: CASSSGQASGMAQYF
cdr3_nt: TGTGCCAGCAGCTCCGGACAGGCCTCCGGAATGGCCCAGTACTTC
d_call: TRBD1
j_call: TRBJ2-5
v_call: TRBV7-2
clone_size: NA
cdr3_length: 15

cdr3_aa: CASSWTYATNEKLFF
cdr3_nt: TGCGCCAGCAGCTGGACATATGCAACTAATGAAAAACTGTTTTTT
d_call: NA
j_call: TRBJ1-4
v_call: TRBV5-1
clone_size: few
cdr3_length: 15

cdr3_aa: CSADRDNYGYTF
cdr3_nt: TGCAGCGCGGACAGGGACAACTATGGCTACACCTTC
d_call: TRBD1
j_call: TRBJ1-2
v_call: TRBV29-1
clone_size: NA
cdr3_length: 12

cdr3_aa: CASSYRAGVDNEQFF
cdr3_nt: TGTGCCAGCAGTTATAGAGCCGGGGTCGACAATGAGCAGTTCTTC
d_call: NA
j_call: TRBJ2-1
v_call: TRBV6-5
clone_size: NA
cdr3_length: 15

cdr3_aa: CASSLGTGSYNEQFF
cdr3_nt: TGTGCCAGCAGCTTGGGCACAGGGTCCTACAATGAGCAGTTCTTC
d_call: NA
j_call: TRBJ2-1
v_call: TRBV5-6
clone_size: NA
cdr3_length: 15

cdr3_aa: CASSLEGRSYEQYF
cdr3_nt: TGTGCCAGCAGCTTAGAAGGGAGGTCCTACGAGCAGTACTTC
d_call: NA
j_call: TRBJ2-7
v_call: TRBV7-9
clone_size: NA
cdr3_length: 14

cdr3_aa: CASSYRTSGGSNEQFF
cdr3_nt: TGTGCCAGCAGTTACCGGACTAGCGGGGGGTCCAATGAGCAGTTCTTC
d_call: TRBD2
j_call: TRBJ2-1
v_call: TRBV6-5
clone_size: NA
cdr3_length: 16

cdr3_aa: CASSLHPSQETQYF
cdr3_nt: TGTGCCAGCAGCTTGCACCCGTCGCAGGAGACCCAGTACTTC
d_call: NA
j_call: TRBJ2-5
v_call: TRBV5-4
clone_size: NA
cdr3_length: 14

cdr3_aa: CASSFADSSYEQYF
cdr3_nt: TGCGCCAGCAGCTTCGCGGACAGTTCCTACGAGCAGTACTTC
d_call: NA
j_call: TRBJ2-7
v_call: TRBV5-1
clone_size: once
cdr3_length: 14

cdr3_aa: CASSYGIADQETQYF
cdr3_nt: TGTGCCAGCAGTTACGGGATAGCGGATCAAGAGACCCAGTACTTC
d_call: NA
j_call: TRBJ2-5
v_call: TRBV6-5
clone_size: NA
cdr3_length: 15

cdr3_aa: CASSRGAEQPQHF
cdr3_nt: TGTGCCAGCAGCCGTGGGGCGGAACAGCCCCAGCATTTT
d_call: NA
j_call: TRBJ1-5
v_call: TRBV6-5
clone_size: NA
cdr3_length: 13

cdr3_aa: CATSRVKGQGYYEQYF
cdr3_nt: TGTGCCACCAGCAGAGTGAAGGGACAGGGATACTACGAGCAGTACTTC
d_call: TRBD1
j_call: TRBJ2-7
v_call: TRBV15
clone_size: NA
cdr3_length: 16

cdr3_aa: CASSLGQGRTGELFF
cdr3_nt: TGTGCCAGCAGCCTTGGACAGGGGCGCACCGGGGAGCTGTTTTTT
d_call: TRBD1
j_call: TRBJ2-2
v_call: TRBV7-8
clone_size: NA
cdr3_length: 15

cdr3_aa: CASSQPTGFNEKLFF
cdr3_nt: TGTGCCAGCAGCCAGCCGACAGGGTTTAATGAAAAACTGTTTTTT
d_call: TRBD1
j_call: TRBJ1-4
v_call: TRBV3-1/TRBV3-2
clone_size: once
cdr3_length: 15

cdr3_aa: CASSSGGRGIHEQYF
cdr3_nt: TGTGCCAGCAGTTCCGGTGGGAGGGGGATACACGAGCAGTACTTC
d_call: NA
j_call: TRBJ2-7
v_call: TRBV6-6
clone_size: NA
cdr3_length: 15

cdr3_aa: CASSLSGGGANEQFF
cdr3_nt: TGTGCCAGCAGCTTGTCTGGCGGGGGGGCGAATGAGCAGTTCTTC
d_call: TRBD2
j_call: TRBJ2-1
v_call: TRBV5-4
clone_size: NA
cdr3_length: 15

cdr3_aa: CASSLWASGGANEQFF
cdr3_nt: TGTGCCAGCTCGCTGTGGGCTAGCGGGGGGGCAAATGAGCAGTTCTTC
d_call: TRBD2
j_call: TRBJ2-1
v_call: TRBV18
clone_size: NA
cdr3_length: 16

cdr3_aa: CASSLRGGYTGELFF
cdr3_nt: TGCGCCAGCAGCTTGCGGGGGGGCTACACCGGGGAGCTGTTTTTT
d_call: TRBD2
j_call: TRBJ2-2
v_call: TRBV5-1
clone_size: NA
cdr3_length: 15

cdr3_aa: CSVDPMEGPQETQYF
cdr3_nt: TGCAGCGTTGACCCAATGGAGGGGCCCCAAGAGACCCAGTACTTC
d_call: NA
j_call: TRBJ2-5
v_call: TRBV29-1
clone_size: NA
cdr3_length: 15

cdr3_aa: CARSLLAGDKYQETQYF
cdr3_nt: TGTGCCAGAAGCTTACTAGCGGGGGACAAGTACCAAGAGACCCAGTACTTC
d_call: TRBD2
j_call: TRBJ2-5
v_call: TRBV5-3
clone_size: NA
cdr3_length: 17

cdr3_aa: CASSPAADRSYEQYF
cdr3_nt: TGTGCCAGCAGCCCCGCCGCGGACAGGAGCTACGAGCAGTACTTC
d_call: TRBD1
j_call: TRBJ2-7
v_call: TRBV7-9
clone_size: NA
cdr3_length: 15

cdr3_aa: CASSPGLRTPYEQYF
cdr3_nt: TGTGCCAGCAGTCCGGGACTTCGGACCCCCTACGAGCAGTACTTC
d_call: NA
j_call: TRBJ2-7
v_call: TRBV27
clone_size: NA
cdr3_length: 15

cdr3_aa: CASSLSPGERELFF
cdr3_nt: TGTGCCAGCAGCTTGAGCCCAGGGGAGCGGGAGCTGTTTTTT
d_call: NA
j_call: TRBJ2-2
v_call: TRBV13
clone_size: NA
cdr3_length: 14

cdr3_aa: CASRSDSYLYEQYF
cdr3_nt: TGTGCCAGCAGGTCGGACAGCTACTTATACGAGCAGTACTTC
d_call: NA
j_call: TRBJ2-7
v_call: TRBV6-5
clone_size: NA
cdr3_length: 14

cdr3_aa: CASSLANGYTF
cdr3_nt: TGTGCCAGCAGTTTAGCTAATGGCTACACCTTC
d_call: NA
j_call: TRBJ1-2
v_call: TRBV12-3/TRBV12-4
clone_size: few
cdr3_length: 11

cdr3_aa: CASSSPRVVSDTQYF
cdr3_nt: TGTGCCAGCAGCTCCCCGCGAGTGGTGTCAGATACGCAGTATTTT
d_call: NA
j_call: TRBJ2-3
v_call: TRBV11-2
clone_size: NA
cdr3_length: 15

cdr3_aa: CASSPEGQPLANTGELFF
cdr3_nt: TGTGCCAGCAGCCCCGAAGGACAGCCCCTCGCGAACACCGGGGAGCTGTTTTTT
d_call: NA
j_call: TRBJ2-2
v_call: TRBV5-4
clone_size: NA
cdr3_length: 18

cdr3_aa: CASSEALREQYF
cdr3_nt: TGTGCCAGCAGTGAAGCGCTTCGGGAGCAGTACTTC
d_call: NA
j_call: TRBJ2-7
v_call: TRBV2
clone_size: NA
cdr3_length: 12

cdr3_aa: CASSSGARMNTEAFF
cdr3_nt: TGTGCCAGCAGTTCTGGGGCTCGGATGAACACTGAAGCTTTCTTT
d_call: NA
j_call: TRBJ1-1
v_call: TRBV27
clone_size: NA
cdr3_length: 15

cdr3_aa: CASRRGTPPQETQYF
cdr3_nt: TGTGCCAGCCGGCGGGGCACTCCCCCTCAAGAGACCCAGTACTTC
d_call: NA
j_call: TRBJ2-5
v_call: TRBV6-5
clone_size: NA
cdr3_length: 15

cdr3_aa: CASSSRTGQSKQFF
cdr3_nt: TGTGCCAGTAGTAGCCGGACAGGGCAATCGAAGCAGTTCTTC
d_call: TRBD1
j_call: TRBJ2-1
v_call: TRBV19
clone_size: NA
cdr3_length: 14

cdr3_aa: CASSQVKVGGGAGDTQYF
cdr3_nt: TGTGCCAGCAGCCAAGTGAAGGTTGGCGGGGGGGCCGGAGATACGCAGTATTTT
d_call: TRBD2
j_call: TRBJ2-3
v_call: TRBV3-1/TRBV3-2
clone_size: NA
cdr3_length: 18

cdr3_aa: CASSLGGRVEPNEKLFF
cdr3_nt: TGTGCCAGCAGCTTGGGTGGCAGGGTGGAACCTAATGAAAAACTGTTTTTT
d_call: NA
j_call: TRBJ1-4
v_call: TRBV7-8
clone_size: few
cdr3_length: 17

cdr3_aa: CASSLGWASTDTQYF
cdr3_nt: TGTGCCAGCAGCTTAGGGTGGGCTAGCACAGATACGCAGTATTTT
d_call: NA
j_call: TRBJ2-3
v_call: TRBV7-6
clone_size: NA
cdr3_length: 15

cdr3_aa: CASSLPGANYGYTF
cdr3_nt: TGTGCCAGCAGCTTACCAGGGGCTAACTATGGCTACACCTTC
d_call: NA
j_call: TRBJ1-2
v_call: TRBV7-9
clone_size: NA
cdr3_length: 14

cdr3_aa: CASSQDPTLGRREKLFF
cdr3_nt: TGCGCCAGCAGCCAAGATCCGACCCTAGGTAGACGTGAAAAACTGTTTTTT
d_call: NA
j_call: TRBJ1-4
v_call: TRBV4-1
clone_size: once
cdr3_length: 17

cdr3_aa: CASSPGGGAYEQYF
cdr3_nt: TGTGCCAGCAGCCCTGGCGGGGGCGCCTACGAGCAGTACTTC
d_call: NA
j_call: TRBJ2-7
v_call: TRBV11-2
clone_size: few
cdr3_length: 14

cdr3_aa: CAWSIGQGFSGANVLTF
cdr3_nt: TGTGCCTGGAGTATAGGACAGGGCTTCTCTGGGGCCAACGTCCTGACTTTC
d_call: TRBD1
j_call: TRBJ2-6
v_call: TRBV30
clone_size: NA
cdr3_length: 17

cdr3_aa: CASSTTDLYGYTF
cdr3_nt: TGTGCCAGCAGCACGACAGACCTCTATGGCTACACCTTC
d_call: NA
j_call: TRBJ1-2
v_call: TRBV3-1/TRBV3-2
clone_size: NA
cdr3_length: 13

cdr3_aa: CASSAARQGAVSGNTIYF
cdr3_nt: TGTGCCAGCAGCGCGGCTCGACAGGGGGCCGTCTCTGGAAACACCATATATTTT
d_call: TRBD1
j_call: TRBJ1-3
v_call: TRBV9
clone_size: NA
cdr3_length: 18

cdr3_aa: CASSIERGYEQYF
cdr3_nt: TGTGCCAGCAGCATAGAGCGGGGATACGAGCAGTACTTC
d_call: TRBD2
j_call: TRBJ2-7
v_call: TRBV5-6
clone_size: NA
cdr3_length: 13

cdr3_aa: CASSLDRGRRETQYF
cdr3_nt: TGCGCCAGCAGCTTGGACAGGGGGCGCCGGGAGACCCAGTACTTC
d_call: TRBD1
j_call: TRBJ2-5
v_call: TRBV5-1
clone_size: NA
cdr3_length: 15

cdr3_aa: CATSRPGQGANRSNQPQHF
cdr3_nt: TGTGCCACCAGCAGACCGGGACAGGGGGCGAACAGGAGCAATCAGCCCCAGCATTTT
d_call: TRBD1
j_call: TRBJ1-5
v_call: TRBV15
clone_size: NA
cdr3_length: 19

cdr3_aa: CASTREGGYTF
cdr3_nt: TGTGCCAGCACTCGGGAGGGAGGCTACACCTTC
d_call: NA
j_call: TRBJ1-2
v_call: TRBV13
clone_size: NA
cdr3_length: 11

cdr3_aa: CASSTLPRSSGVHNEQFF
cdr3_nt: TGTGCCAGTAGCACTTTACCCCGGAGTAGCGGGGTCCACAATGAGCAGTTCTTC
d_call: TRBD2
j_call: TRBJ2-1
v_call: TRBV19
clone_size: NA
cdr3_length: 18

cdr3_aa: CASSPRGGSSGANVLTF
cdr3_nt: TGTGCCAGCTCACCGAGGGGAGGGAGCTCTGGGGCCAACGTCCTGACTTTC
d_call: TRBD2
j_call: TRBJ2-6
v_call: TRBV18
clone_size: NA
cdr3_length: 17

cdr3_aa: CASSKFEAVGNTIYF
cdr3_nt: TGTGCCAGCAGCAAATTCGAGGCGGTTGGAAACACCATATATTTT
d_call: NA
j_call: TRBJ1-3
v_call: TRBV21-1
clone_size: NA
cdr3_length: 15

cdr3_aa: CVSATDSGNTIYF
cdr3_nt: TGTGTAAGCGCGACAGACTCTGGAAACACCATATATTTT
d_call: NA
j_call: TRBJ1-3
v_call: TRBV6-5
clone_size: once
cdr3_length: 13

cdr3_aa: CASSPRGVAGSTDTQYF
cdr3_nt: TGTGCCAGCAGCCCCCGTGGGGTAGCGGGGAGCACAGATACGCAGTATTTT
d_call: TRBD2
j_call: TRBJ2-3
v_call: TRBV7-7
clone_size: NA
cdr3_length: 17

cdr3_aa: CASNTGFYNEQFF
cdr3_nt: TGTGCCAGCAACACGGGGTTCTACAATGAGCAGTTCTTC
d_call: NA
j_call: TRBJ2-1
v_call: TRBV12-3/TRBV12-4
clone_size: once
cdr3_length: 13

cdr3_aa: CASSVPSEFSDTQYF
cdr3_nt: TGTGCCAGCAGCGTACCTAGCGAATTCTCAGATACGCAGTATTTT
d_call: NA
j_call: TRBJ2-3
v_call: TRBV5-4
clone_size: NA
cdr3_length: 15

cdr3_aa: CASSQMISSYEQYF
cdr3_nt: TGTGCCAGCAGCCAAATGATTAGCTCCTACGAGCAGTACTTC
d_call: NA
j_call: TRBJ2-7
v_call: TRBV7-2
clone_size: NA
cdr3_length: 14

cdr3_aa: CASSLGTGENEKLFF
cdr3_nt: TGTGCCAGCAGCCTAGGGACAGGGGAAAATGAAAAACTGTTTTTT
d_call: TRBD1
j_call: TRBJ1-4
v_call: TRBV7-6
clone_size: NA
cdr3_length: 15

cdr3_aa: CASGEAYEQYF
cdr3_nt: TGTGCCAGTGGGGAGGCCTACGAGCAGTACTTC
d_call: NA
j_call: TRBJ2-7
v_call: TRBV3-1/TRBV3-2
clone_size: NA
cdr3_length: 11